These 7 T cell receptor beta chains were all obtained from the same sample, sequenced in a study of glioma-infiltrating T cells. TCR alpha and beta CDR3 regions were amplified from RNA using iRepertoire nested multiplex PCR. TCRdb re-called the multiplex PCR reads with MiXCR, one entry per CDR3 protein. The sample has under 150,000 distinct CDR3 sequences, about two fifths seen once. Sequencing was done on a sample of glioma tissue, nonneoplastic brain tissue, or PBMCs (not recorded which). These TCRs come from a human donor with low-grade glioma or glioblastoma, undergoing nonglioma brain surgery, or in good health (not recorded which).

This clonotype was seen only a few times. DNA for the CDR3: TGTGCCAGCAGTCCGCAGAGTTCTGGAAACACCATATATTTT. It translates to CASSPQSSGNTIYF. This chain uses TRBV2 with TRBJ1-3; no reliable D call. This CDR3 spans 14 amino acids. V gave up 5 bases and J gave up 1 base, with 9 bases separating them. Germline CDR1 SNHLY, CDR2 FYNNEI.

In this sample, this clonotype turned up a few times. This chain uses TRBV20-1 with TRBJ2-3; TRBD2 agrees at 10 bases. The CDR3 runs 14 residues. Germline loops: CDR1 DFQATT, CDR2 SNEGSKA (reference sequence). V lost 6 bases and J lost 3; bases outside the gene matches: 6. Here the CDR3 reads CSAIAGGGTDTQYF. The CDR3, as DNA: TGCAGTGCAATAGCGGGAGGTGGTACAGATACGCAGTATTTT.

Details on this clonotype: Likely a read error: the CDR3 ends without its conserved phenylalanine or tryptophan. V gene TRBV7-8 combines with J gene TRBJ2-7, with 8 bases identical to TRBD1. This CDR3 is built from 13 residues. Trimming took 8 bases from V and 2 from J; bases not matched to a gene: 5. Germline V gene sequence: CDR1 SGHVS, CDR2 FQNEAQ. The CDR3: CASGGQVPYEQYC. In nucleotides, the CDR3 is TGTGCCAGCGGGGGACAGGTTCCCTACGAGCAGTACTGC.

Here the CDR3 reads CASSLRGVGNQPQHF. DNA for the CDR3: TGTGCCAGCAGTTTACGAGGGGTGGGCAATCAGCCCCAGCATTTT. The chain has TRBV28 and TRBJ1-5; TRBD1 is a possible D gene (5 bases). With 2 bases removed from V and 2 bases from J, the gap between germline ends came to 10 bases. This CDR3 is built from 15 residues. The germline V gene has CDR1 MDHEN and CDR2 SYDVKM.

This clonotype was seen ten or more times. This sequence joins TRBV6-1 and TRBJ1-1, with unresolved D. The CDR3 length is 13 residues. Germline V gives CDR1 MNHNS, CDR2 SASEGT. Trimming removed 4 bases at V and 1 base at J, with 7 bases between. CDR3 sequence reads: CASSGTENTEAFF. The CDR3 DNA is TGTGCCAGCAGTGGTACAGAGAACACTGAAGCTTTCTTT.

The chain carries TRBV19 and TRBJ1-2, with no clear D. From germline, CDR1 is LNHDA and CDR2 SQIVND (reference sequence). The ends were cut back, 6 bases at V and 4 bases at J, with 15 bases in the middle. CDR3 length: 14 amino acids. The CDR3 bases are TGTGCCAGTAGCCGGCAAGGGCAGAGCTATGGCTACACCTTC. This translates into CASSRQGQSYGYTF.

Notes on this clonotype: A clone one base away is much larger, so this may be a read error. The chain has TRBV6-6 and TRBJ2-3; the D gene is possibly TRBD2 (5 bases). V was cut by 2 bases and J by 1 base, with 10 bases left in between. Per the germline V gene, CDR1 is MNHNY and CDR2 is SVGAGI (reference sequence). The CDR3 length is 15 residues. Written as DNA, the CDR3 is TGTGCCAGCAGTTACGACGAGGAGGGCACAGATACGCAGTATTTT. Its translation is CASSYDEEGTDTQYF.